The 28 T cell receptor beta chains reported below all come from one sample, sequenced in a study of T-cell memory formation after mild COVID-19. TCRdb used MiXCR to reprocess the 5' RACE reads, holding one entry per CDR3 protein. Altogether 200,000 to 300,000 distinct CDR3 sequences are present, 16% being singletons, with the ten largest covering roughly a fifth. Sequenced material: PBMCs or a T cell subset sorted from them (not recorded which). These receptors all come from a young man who had mild COVID-19 (a few samples of this study predate the infection). Cell type and time point are not known.

This chain links TRBV7-2 with TRBJ1-6; D may be TRBD1 (5 bases). This CDR3 is 15 amino acids long. The V and J ends lost 7 bases and 7 bases respectively, with 17 bases between them. Germline V gene sequence: CDR1 SGHTA, CDR2 FQGNSA. The CDR3 DNA follows: TGTGCCAGCACCCGAAAGGTTACAGGAAATTCACCCCTCCACTTT. Encoded protein: CASTRKVTGNSPLHF.

V is TRBV7-9 and J is TRBJ2-3; TRBD2 is a possible D gene (5 bases). Germline V gene lookup returns CDR1 SEHNR and CDR2 FQNEAQ (reference sequence). V lost 5 bases and J lost 3, with 15 bases in between. The CDR3 extends over 15 amino acids. The CDR3 is CASSTGVIATDTQYF. In DNA, the CDR3 is TGTGCCAGCAGCACCGGGGTGATAGCAACAGATACGCAGTATTTT.

J is TRBJ1-1 and V is TRBV29-1, with D perhaps TRBD1 (6 bases). The CDR3 contains 14 residues. Trimming removed 1 base from V and 0 bases from J, with 9 bases in between. CDR1 and CDR2 (germline): SQVTM, ANQGSEA. The DNA of the CDR3 is TGCAGCGTTGAAGCGGGGGCCTTGAACACTGAAGCTTTCTTT. Protein sequence: CSVEAGALNTEAFF.

This clonotype was seen only a few times. The rearrangement joins TRBV15 to TRBJ2-7; 12 positions match TRBD1. This CDR3 is 14 amino acids long. After removal of 3 bases from V and 8 bases from J, the junction contained 5 bases not matched to a gene. Germline V gene lookup returns CDR1 LNHNV and CDR2 YYDKDF (reference sequence). Here the CDR3 DNA reads TGTGCCACCAGCAGTTCCGGGACAGGGGGCAAGCAGTACGTC. Translated, it gives CATSSSGTGGKQYV.

This clonotype came up a few times. V gene TRBV18 combines with J gene TRBJ1-2; no clear D gene. Deletions cut 3 bases from V and 4 bases from J, with 9 bases between. Germline values: CDR1 KGHSH, CDR2 LQKENI. This CDR3 is 13 amino acids long. The CDR3 coding sequence is TGTGCCAGCTCACCTGGGAGGGCCTATGGCTACACCTTC. This sequence encodes CASSPGRAYGYTF.

The rearrangement links TRBV6-5 to TRBJ1-2; D uncertain. CDR1 and CDR2 from the germline V gene are MNHEY and SVGAGI. Trimming took 6 bases from V and 0 from J, leaving 8 bases between them. This CDR3 spans 13 amino acids. CDR3 nucleotides: TGTGCCAGCAGACAAAATGCTAACTATGGCTACACCTTC. Protein sequence: CASRQNANYGYTF.

This clonotype was observed a few times. This chain uses TRBV20-1 with TRBJ1-1; no clear D gene. The V and J ends lost 1 base and 1 base respectively, with 7 bases between them. CDR1 and CDR2 (germline): DFQATT, SNEGSKA (reference sequence). The CDR3 covers 13 residues. CDR3 DNA sequence: TGCAGTGCTAGAGGGCTGACGAACACTGAAGCTTTCTTT. Its translation: CSARGLTNTEAFF.

The chain combines TRBV20-1 with TRBJ1-2; 11 bases align to TRBD1. Germline values: CDR1 DFQATT, CDR2 SNEGSKA (reference sequence). V was pared by 4 bases and J by 7 bases, with 11 bases of the junction left unmatched. This CDR3 is 15 amino acids long. CDR3 nucleotide sequence: TGCAGTGCTACCCCTCCGGGACAGGGGGGACGTGGCTACACCTTC. This codes for CSATPPGQGGRGYTF.

The chain employs TRBV5-1 and TRBJ1-1, with D perhaps matching TRBD1 (6 bases). This CDR3 comprises 16 residues. Germline CDR1 is SGHRS and CDR2 is YFSETQ. V lost 4 bases and J 1 base, leaving 17 bases between the germline ends. The CDR3, as DNA: TGCGCCAGCAGCCAACTTCCAGGGGCTTCGAACACTGAAGCTTTCTTT. It codes for CASSQLPGASNTEAFF.

This chain uses TRBV12-3 or TRBV12-4 with TRBJ1-5; unclear D gene. Trimming shortened V by 1 base and J by 2 bases, and 9 bases separated the two germline ends. The CDR3 has 15 residues. The CDR3 sequence: CASSLEGRGNQPQHF. The CDR3 coding sequence is TGTGCCAGCAGTTTAGAGGGAAGGGGCAATCAGCCCCAGCATTTT.

This clonotype was seen more than once but under ten times. The gene calls are TRBV29-1 and TRBJ1-2; possible D gene TRBD1, 6 bases. Trimming cost V 7 bases and J 1 base, with 22 bases left between them. Germline V gene data show CDR1 as SQVTM and CDR2 as ANQGSEA. The CDR3 sequence is 16 residues long. CDR3: CSAGQGKRPLNYGYTF. The CDR3 nucleotides read TGCAGCGCTGGGCAGGGGAAAAGGCCCCTTAACTATGGCTACACCTTC. The full variable domain, rest sourced from reference TRBV29-1 and TRBJ1-2, is SAVISQKPSRDICQRGTSLTIQCQVDSQVTMMFWYRQQPGQSLTLIATANQGSEATYESGFVIDKFPISRPNLTFSTLTVSNMSPEDSSIYLCSAGQGKRPLNYGYTFGSGTRLTVV.

V and J are TRBV20-1 and TRBJ2-7; D is uncertain. The CDR3 loop spans 11 amino acids. V was clipped by 2 bases and J by 8 bases, with 10 bases between them. Germline V gene sequence: CDR1 DFQATT, CDR2 SNEGSKA (reference sequence). CDR3 region: CSARYLAKQYF. In DNA form, the CDR3 reads TGCAGTGCTAGATACCTCGCAAAGCAGTACTTC.

This clonotype was seen repeatedly, ten times or more. DNA for the CDR3: TGTGCCACCAGGCGCACCGGGGAGCTGTTTTTT. This codes for CATRRTGELFF. The rearrangement joins TRBV24-1 to TRBJ2-2; D ambiguous. This CDR3 region has 11 residues. CDR1 KGHDR and CDR2 SFDVKD come from the germline V gene. Trimming stripped 7 bases from V and 4 bases from J, with 3 bases between.

There are a few counts of this clonotype. The chain combines TRBV6-6 with TRBJ2-3, with 9 bases fitting TRBD2. The germline CDR1 and CDR2 sequences are MNHNY and SVGAGI (reference sequence). V was pared by 6 bases and J by 1 base, with 5 bases of the junction left unmatched. This CDR3 spans 15 amino acids. CDR3 DNA: TGTGCCAGCAGAGTTAGCGGGGGAGGCACAGATACGCAGTATTTT. It translates to CASRVSGGGTDTQYF.

This clonotype was counted between two and nine times. V usage is TRBV20-1 and J usage is TRBJ1-1; maybe TRBD1 (5 bases). The V end was cut by 6 bases, the J end by 7 bases, with 18 bases between. CDR1 is DFQATT, CDR2 SNEGSKA, per germline (reference sequence). This CDR3 spans 13 amino acids. CDR3 amino acids: CSAKTDIRGEAFF. The DNA for the CDR3 is TGCAGTGCCAAGACGGACATCCGGGGTGAAGCTTTCTTT.

This chain connects TRBV7-8 to TRBJ2-3; 11 positions match TRBD2. Germline V CDR1 and CDR2: SGHVS, FQNEAQ. V shed 5 bases and J 1 base; nucleotides not matched to a gene: 2. This CDR3 region has 15 residues. The CDR3 region has the DNA TGTGCCAGCAGCATGACTAGCGGGGGCACAGATACGCAGTATTTT. It encodes CASSMTSGGTDTQYF.

This clonotype was seen repeatedly, ten times or more. The V call is TRBV7-6, the J call TRBJ2-1; no firm D call. The germline V gene has CDR1 SGHVS and CDR2 FNYEAQ. V dropped 2 bases and J dropped 8 bases, with 19 bases sitting between them. The CDR3 spans 16 residues. DNA for the CDR3: TGTGCCAGCAGCTTACTCCCCTCGTCGGTCCCCCATGAGCAGTTCTTC. Translating gives CASSLLPSSVPHEQFF. Full variable domain (outside the CDR3, taken from reference TRBV7-6 and TRBJ2-1): GAGVSQSPRYKVTKRGQDVALRCDPISGHVSLYWYRQALGQGPEFLTYFNYEAQQDKSGLPNDRFSAERPEGSISTLTIQRTEQRDSAMYRCASSLLPSSVPHEQFFGPGTRLTVL.

The chain carries TRBV6-5 and TRBJ2-7, with 10 bases fitting TRBD1. The CDR3 runs to 15 residues. Losses at the gene ends were 2 bases for V and 4 bases for J; bases not matched to a gene: 5. Germline CDR1 MNHEY, CDR2 SVGAGI. The CDR3: CASSYRGQGTYEQYF. CDR3 DNA sequence: TGTGCCAGCAGTTACAGGGGACAGGGGACGTACGAGCAGTACTTC.

The V call is TRBV25-1, the J call TRBJ2-3; D ambiguous. The CDR3 contains 14 residues. Trimming took 3 bases from V and 0 from J, leaving 7 bases between them. Germline V CDR1 and CDR2: MGHDK, SYGVNS. CDR3 coding DNA: TGTGCCAGCAGTGAGGCAGTCAGCACAGATACGCAGTATTTT. Its protein is CASSEAVSTDTQYF. Using reference TRBV25-1 and TRBJ2-3 for the parts outside the CDR3, the full variable domain is EADIYQTPRYLVIGTGKKITLECSQTMGHDKMYWYQQDPGMELHLIHYSYGVNSTEKGDLSSESTVSRIRTEHFPLTLESARPSHTSQYLCASSEAVSTDTQYFGPGTRLTVL.

The genes are TRBV6-5 and TRBJ2-5, with D perhaps matching TRBD2 (5 bases). The CDR3 covers 16 residues. The V end was cut by 0 bases, the J end by 5 bases, with 16 bases between. CDR1 is MNHEY and CDR2 is SVGAGI in the germline V gene. CDR3 region: CASSYSGPGPGETQYF. DNA of the CDR3: TGTGCCAGCAGTTACTCGGGTCCGGGCCCGGGGGAGACCCAGTACTTC.

This clonotype showed up just a few times. This sequence joins TRBV6-2 or TRBV6-3 and TRBJ2-1; the D is unclear. The CDR3 length is 15 residues. With 3 bases removed from V and 0 bases from J, the gap between germline ends came to 9 bases. Germline loops: CDR1 MNHEY, CDR2 SVGEGT. CDR3 in DNA: TGTGCCAGCAGTTATCGGCAGTACTCCTACAATGAGCAGTTCTTC. This encodes CASSYRQYSYNEQFF.

This clonotype was picked up a small number of times. The chain combines TRBV7-3 with TRBJ2-1; 7 bases match TRBD1. This CDR3 contains 12 residues. V lost 5 bases to trimming and J lost 8 bases; unmatched junction nucleotides: 3. Germline V gene sequence: CDR1 SGHTA, CDR2 FQGTGA. Written as DNA, the CDR3 is TGTGCCAGCAGCCCGACAGGGTATGAGCAGTTCTTC. This codes for CASSPTGYEQFF.

This clonotype has at least ten counts. The chain uses TRBV12-3 or TRBV12-4 and TRBJ2-7; D uncertain. There are 13 residues in the CDR3. Trimming cost V 3 bases and J 7 bases, with 13 bases left between them. The CDR3 spells CASSFGRLGEQYF. CDR3 DNA sequence: TGTGCCAGCAGTTTCGGCAGGCTGGGGGAGCAGTACTTC.

The rearrangement links TRBV5-1 to TRBJ2-3; unclear D gene. The CDR3 is 15 amino acids. Trimming took 0 bases from V and 6 from J, leaving 14 bases between them. In germline, CDR1 is SGHRS, CDR2 YFSETQ. The CDR3 loop is CASSLASGPGDTQYF. As DNA, the CDR3 is TGCGCCAGCAGCTTGGCGTCGGGCCCCGGGGATACGCAGTATTTT.

The gene calls are TRBV7-8 and TRBJ2-7, with D unclear. The CDR3 is 13 residues long. The germline gives CDR1 SGHVS, CDR2 FQNEAQ. V dropped 2 bases and J dropped 7 bases, with 12 bases sitting between them. The CDR3 loop is CASSLSGRAEQYV. CDR3 coding DNA: TGTGCCAGCAGCTTATCTGGGCGAGCGGAGCAGTACGTC.

This clonotype has more than one count but fewer than ten. This chain uses TRBV20-1 with TRBJ1-1; D is undetermined. V gave up 1 base and J gave up 0 bases, with 6 bases separating them. The V gene's germline CDR1 is DFQATT and CDR2 SNEGSKA (reference sequence). The CDR3 has 13 amino acids. In nucleotides, the CDR3 is TGCAGTGCTAGAGGGACGGTGAACACTGAAGCTTTCTTT. This codes for CSARGTVNTEAFF.

The chain carries TRBV7-8 and TRBJ1-5, with unresolved D. In germline, CDR1 is SGHVS, CDR2 FQNEAQ. V lost 0 bases, J lost 5 bases, and 14 bases lay in between. This CDR3 comprises 16 residues. CDR3 bases: TGTGCCAGCAGCTTAGCGGCCGGGAAGGTTGATCAGCCCCAGCATTTT. Its translation: CASSLAAGKVDQPQHF. The variable domain in full, completed from reference TRBV7-8 and TRBJ1-5, reads GAGVSQSPRYKVAKRGQDVALRCDPISGHVSLFWYQQALGQGPEFLTYFQNEAQLDKSGLPSDRFFAERPEGSVSTLKIQRTQQEDSAVYLCASSLAAGKVDQPQHFGDGTRLSIL.

In its sample, this clonotype was seen a few times. This chain links TRBV9 with TRBJ1-3; D is perhaps TRBD1 (6 bases). Per the germline V gene, CDR1 is SGDLS and CDR2 is YYNGEE. CDR3 length: 18 amino acids. V lost 0 bases to trimming and J lost 0 bases, with 16 bases between them. For the CDR3, the DNA is TGTGCCAGCAGCGTAGGGGAGATACAGGGCTTCTCTGGAAACACCATATATTTT. It encodes CASSVGEIQGFSGNTIYF.